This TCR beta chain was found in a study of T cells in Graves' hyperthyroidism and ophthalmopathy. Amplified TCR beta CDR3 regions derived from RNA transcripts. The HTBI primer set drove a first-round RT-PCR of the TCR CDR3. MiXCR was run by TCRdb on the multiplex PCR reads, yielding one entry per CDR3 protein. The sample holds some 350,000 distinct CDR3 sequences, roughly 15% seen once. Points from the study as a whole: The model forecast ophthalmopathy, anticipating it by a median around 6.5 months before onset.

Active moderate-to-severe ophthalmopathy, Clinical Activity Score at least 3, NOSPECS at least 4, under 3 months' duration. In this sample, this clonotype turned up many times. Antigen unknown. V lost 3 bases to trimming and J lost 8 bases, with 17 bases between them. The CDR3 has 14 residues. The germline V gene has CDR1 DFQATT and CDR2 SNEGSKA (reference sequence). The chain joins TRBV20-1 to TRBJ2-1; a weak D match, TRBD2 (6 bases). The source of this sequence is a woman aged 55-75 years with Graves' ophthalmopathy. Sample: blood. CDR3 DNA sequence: TGCAGTGCTAGGGCGGGGAGACACGGCGATGAGCAGTTCTTC. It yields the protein CSARAGRHGDEQFF.